Here is one T cell receptor beta chain with its context. Its specific antigen is unknown. No much larger clone exists at a distance of one base, and base qualities are not known. For sequencing of the TCRbeta CDR3 region, genomic DNA was extracted from the sorted cells. The immunoSEQ Assay was used for sequencing of TCRbeta CDR3 regions. TCRdb mirrors the immuneACCESS table, restricted to in-frame sequences. Some clones are absent from its copies; in checked studies, under half trace to an unresolved V gene, and the reason for the others is unknown. Recorded for this sample are 85,000 to 100,000 clones; 70% to 85% of them occurred a single time. Of the sample, around 4% falls within the top ten clones. CDR1 and CDR2, looked up from the germline V gene (reference sequence), are MNHEY and SMNVEV. The CDR3 numbers 16 residues from cysteine through phenylalanine. The entry retains the CDR3 DNA only, 48 bases that are in frame from base 1. V ends up 3 bases short and J 0 bases short, with an unmatched junction base count of 4.

These data belong to a study of OX40 agonist ivuxolimab in advanced cancers. General notes on the study: Ivuxolimab, which targeted the costimulatory receptor OX40 (CD134), was an agonistic, fully human IgG2 monoclonal antibody. Intravenous ivuxolimab was administered to patients every 2 weeks at six dose levels: 0.01, 0.1, 0.3, 1.5, 3 and 10 mg/kg. Among the roughly 54 dose-escalation patients, around 20 had hepatocellular carcinoma, approximately 15 melanoma, 9 renal cell carcinoma and 9 head and neck cancer. The dose-escalation cohort was approximately 83% male with a mean age of roughly 60 years, ranging from roughly 23 to 90. Prior anti-PD-1, anti-PD-L1 or anti-CTLA-4 therapy was permitted, and checkpoint inhibitors had been received by approximately 39% of dose-escalation patients. Partial responses were achieved by three dose-escalation patients, of whom one had hepatocellular carcinoma and two had cutaneous melanoma. The purpose of peripheral TCRbeta sequencing was to test whether ivuxolimab changed TCR sequence diversity and led to clonal T-cell expansion. The paper reports the monotherapy dose-escalation portion (N of about 51 patients) of the phase I ivuxolimab trial. Study-level results and caveats: In the 0.1-3.0 mg/kg groups, partial responders had among the lowest normalized peripheral clonal expansion, particularly in CD8+ T cells. Low levels of normalized T-cell clonal expansion were also seen in some patients who did not respond. The antigen specificity of the clonally expanded peripheral T cells was not determined. On average, CD8+ T cells showed more expanded clones than CD4+ T cells after ivuxolimab. Clonal expansion of both CD4+ and CD8+ blood T cells was observed from baseline to week 6 at doses 0.1 to 3.0 mg/kg.

The trial excluded patients who had a history of autoimmune disease or who were on systemic immunosuppression. In every dose cohort, peripheral blood was drawn for TCR sequencing at baseline, cycle 4 day 1, and cycle 7 day 1. The samples were drawn from a first-in-human, open-label, multicenter phase I dose-escalation trial of ivuxolimab. Adults with locally advanced or metastatic melanoma, renal cell, hepatocellular, or head and neck squamous cell carcinoma were enrolled in the trial. Before TCR sequencing, CD4+ T cells and CD8+ T cells were sorted from peripheral blood as separate populations. The sequences come from CD4+ or CD8+ T cells sorted from blood, collected in a trial of the OX40 agonist ivuxolimab. The sequence was collected from an adult with an advanced solid tumor such as melanoma, head and neck, liver or kidney cancer. The chain is made from TRBV27 and TRBJ2-7; the central 11 bases match TRBD2. The DNA reads TGTGCCAGCAGTTTGCGTCTAGCGGGAGGCTCCTACGAGCAGTACTTC. It is translated as CASSLRLAGGSYEQYF.